This paragraph reports one T cell receptor (beta chain). The sample is drawn from a study of Ad26.COV2.S vaccination and SARS-CoV-2 variants. The CDR3 spans 17 residues. Germline V gives CDR1 SEHNR, CDR2 FQNEAQ (reference sequence). After removal of 7 bases from V and 6 bases from J, the junction contained 20 bases not matched to a gene. The protocol was immunoSEQ multiplex PCR, while the TCRdb copy is restricted to in-frame clones and leaves out a portion. Here the sample spans some 350,000 clones, just over 90% being singletons. Source: peripheral blood, taken after recovery from COVID-19. The J gene is TRBJ1-2, the V gene TRBV7-9; 7 bases map to TRBD1. The receptor was derived from a human donor who had recovered from COVID-19. The CDR3 DNA reads TGTGCCAGCATCGGACCTAGGACGGGACAGTTGGGAGATGGCTACACCTTC. It codes for CASIGPRTGQLGDGYTF.